This T cell receptor beta chain is drawn from a study of blood T cell repertoires in COVID-19. Original methodology: Estimation of nucleated cell counts was performed using reference gene primer amplification. Clones were sequenced by immunoSEQ multiplex PCR, and TCRdb holds only the in-frame ones, with some missing. D and trimming were read from the DNA, whereas the V and J calls and clone size are those reported in that table. The sample records roughly 120,000 clones, approximately 87% being singletons. V lost 4 bases to trimming and J lost 6 bases; unmatched junction nucleotides: 15. The CDR3 contains 17 residues. Germline V gene sequence: CDR1 SGDLS, CDR2 YYNGEE.

The J gene is TRBJ2-1, the V gene TRBV9; 8 bases match TRBD2. This receptor was identified in a man aged 65 to 79 who had recovered from COVID-19. Sample: peripheral blood. CDR3 loop: CASSIAPAGVVTNEQFF. CDR3 in DNA: TGTGCCAGCAGCATCGCCCCAGCGGGAGTGGTAACCAATGAGCAGTTCTTC. The variable domain in full, with the rest retrieved from reference TRBV9 and TRBJ2-1, is DSGVTQTPKHLITATGQRVTLRCSPRSGDLSVYWYQQSLDQGLQFLIQYYNGEERAKGNILERFSAQQFPDLHSELNLSSLELGDSALYFCASSIAPAGVVTNEQFFGPGTRLTVL.